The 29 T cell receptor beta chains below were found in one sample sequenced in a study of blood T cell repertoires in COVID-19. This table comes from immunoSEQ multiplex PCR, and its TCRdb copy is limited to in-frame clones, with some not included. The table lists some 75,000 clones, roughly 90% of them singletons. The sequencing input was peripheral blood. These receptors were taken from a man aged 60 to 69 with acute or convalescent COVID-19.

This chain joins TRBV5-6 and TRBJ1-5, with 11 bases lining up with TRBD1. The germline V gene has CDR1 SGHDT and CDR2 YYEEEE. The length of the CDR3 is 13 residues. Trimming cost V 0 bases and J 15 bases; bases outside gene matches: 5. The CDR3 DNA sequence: TGTGCCAGCAGCTTGGCTGGACAGGGGGCGAGGCATTTT. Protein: CASSLAGQGARHF. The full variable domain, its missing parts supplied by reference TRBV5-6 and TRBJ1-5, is DAGVTQSPTHLIKTRGQQVTLRCSPKSGHDTVSWYQQALGQGPQFIFQYYEEEERQRGNFPDRFSGHQFPNYSSELNVNALLLGDSALYLCASSLAGQGARHFGDGTRLSIL.

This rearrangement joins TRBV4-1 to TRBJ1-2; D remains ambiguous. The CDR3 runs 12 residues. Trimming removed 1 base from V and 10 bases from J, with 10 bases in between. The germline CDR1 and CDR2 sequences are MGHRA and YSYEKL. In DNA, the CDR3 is TGCGCCAGCAGCCAAGGACTGGATACCTACACCTTC. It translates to CASSQGLDTYTF.

CDR3 sequence: CASSRDSNQPQHF. DNA of the CDR3: TGTGCCAGCAGCCGGGACAGTAATCAGCCCCAGCATTTT. The chain couples TRBV14 to TRBJ1-5; 7 bases map to TRBD1. The germline V gene encodes CDR1 SGHDN and CDR2 FVKESK. V lost 4 bases to trimming and J lost 4 bases; unmatched junction nucleotides: 1. The CDR3 loop spans 13 amino acids.

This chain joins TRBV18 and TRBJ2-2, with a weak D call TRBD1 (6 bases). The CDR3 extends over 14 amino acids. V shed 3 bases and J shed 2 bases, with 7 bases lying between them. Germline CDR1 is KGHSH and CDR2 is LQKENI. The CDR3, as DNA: TGTGCCAGCTCACCGGACAGTAACACCGGGGAGCTGTTTTTT. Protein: CASSPDSNTGELFF.

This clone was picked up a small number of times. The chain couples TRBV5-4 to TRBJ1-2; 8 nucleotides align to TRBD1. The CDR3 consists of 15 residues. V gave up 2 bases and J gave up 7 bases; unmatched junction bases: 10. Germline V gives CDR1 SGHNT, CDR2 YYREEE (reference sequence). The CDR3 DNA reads TGTGCCAGCAGCTTAGACCGGACAGGGAGGCGTGGCTACACCTTC. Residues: CASSLDRTGRRGYTF.

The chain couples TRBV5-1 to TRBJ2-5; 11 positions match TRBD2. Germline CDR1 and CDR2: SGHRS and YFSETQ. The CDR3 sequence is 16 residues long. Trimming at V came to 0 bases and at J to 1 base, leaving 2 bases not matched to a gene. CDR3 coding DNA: TGCGCCAGCAGCTTGGGGCTAGCGGGAGGCCAAGAGACCCAGTACTTC. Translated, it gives CASSLGLAGGQETQYF.

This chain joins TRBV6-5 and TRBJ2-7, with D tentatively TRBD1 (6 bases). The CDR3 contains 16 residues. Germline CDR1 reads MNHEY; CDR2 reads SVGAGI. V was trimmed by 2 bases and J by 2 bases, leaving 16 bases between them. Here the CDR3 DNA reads TGTGCCAGCAGTTACCCCGGGACACCCTTAACCTACGAGCAGTACTTC. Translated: CASSYPGTPLTYEQYF.

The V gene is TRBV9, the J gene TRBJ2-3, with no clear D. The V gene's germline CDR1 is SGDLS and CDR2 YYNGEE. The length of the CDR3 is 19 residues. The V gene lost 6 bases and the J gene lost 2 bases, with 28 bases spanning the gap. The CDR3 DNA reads TGTGCCAGCACCAAAGGCTTACTCGGGTTATTGAATATCACAGATACGCAGTATTTT. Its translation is CASTKGLLGLLNITDTQYF.

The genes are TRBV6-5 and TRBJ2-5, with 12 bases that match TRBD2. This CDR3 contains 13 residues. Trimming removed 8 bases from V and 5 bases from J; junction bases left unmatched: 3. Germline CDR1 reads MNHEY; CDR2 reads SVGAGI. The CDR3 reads CASFGLAGETQYF. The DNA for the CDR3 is TGTGCCAGCTTTGGACTAGCGGGGGAGACCCAGTACTTC.

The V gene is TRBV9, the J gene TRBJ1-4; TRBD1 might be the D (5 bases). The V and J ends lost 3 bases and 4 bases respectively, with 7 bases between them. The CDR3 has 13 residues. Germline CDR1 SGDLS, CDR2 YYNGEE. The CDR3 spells CASSAQGNEKLFF. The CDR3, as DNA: TGTGCCAGCAGCGCGCAGGGTAATGAAAAACTGTTTTTT.

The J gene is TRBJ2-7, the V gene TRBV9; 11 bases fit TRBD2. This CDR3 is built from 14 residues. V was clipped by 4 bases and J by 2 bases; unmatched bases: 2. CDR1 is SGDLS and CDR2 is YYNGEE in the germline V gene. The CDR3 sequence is CASSRLAGTYEQYF. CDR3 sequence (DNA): TGTGCCAGCAGCAGACTAGCGGGAACCTACGAGCAGTACTTC.

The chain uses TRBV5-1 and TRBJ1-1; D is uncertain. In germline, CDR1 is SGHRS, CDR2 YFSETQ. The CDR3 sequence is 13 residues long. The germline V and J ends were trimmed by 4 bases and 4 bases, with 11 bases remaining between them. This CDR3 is CASSRLGGTEAFF. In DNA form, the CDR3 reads TGCGCCAGCAGCCGACTCGGAGGCACTGAAGCTTTCTTT.

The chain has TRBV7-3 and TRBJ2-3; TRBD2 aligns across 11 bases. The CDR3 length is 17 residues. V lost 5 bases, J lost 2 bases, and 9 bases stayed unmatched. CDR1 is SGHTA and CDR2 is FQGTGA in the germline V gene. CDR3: CASSPPTSGADTDTQYF. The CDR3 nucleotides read TGTGCCAGCAGCCCTCCGACTAGCGGGGCAGACACAGATACGCAGTATTTT.

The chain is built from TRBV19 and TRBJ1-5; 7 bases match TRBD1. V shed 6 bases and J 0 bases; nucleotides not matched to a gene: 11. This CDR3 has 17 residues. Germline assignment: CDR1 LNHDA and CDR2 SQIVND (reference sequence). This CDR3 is CASRLRDSHNSNQPQHF. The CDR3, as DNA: TGTGCCAGTAGGCTACGGGACAGTCATAATAGCAATCAGCCCCAGCATTTT.

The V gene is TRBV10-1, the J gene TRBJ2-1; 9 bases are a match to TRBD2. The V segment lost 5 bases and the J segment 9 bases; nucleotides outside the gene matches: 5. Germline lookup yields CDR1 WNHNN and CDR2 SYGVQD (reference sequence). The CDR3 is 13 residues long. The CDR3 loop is CASSPAGGTEQFF. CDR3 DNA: TGCGCCAGCAGTCCAGCGGGAGGAACTGAGCAGTTCTTC.

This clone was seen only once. CDR3: CASSLGGRSNEKLFF. Written as DNA, the CDR3 is TGCGCCAGCAGCTTGGGAGGGCGTAGTAATGAAAAACTGTTTTTT. This chain uses TRBV5-1 with TRBJ1-4, with D uncertain. The CDR3 has 15 amino acids. V was trimmed by 0 bases and J by 4 bases, leaving 10 bases between them. In germline, CDR1 is SGHRS, CDR2 YFSETQ.

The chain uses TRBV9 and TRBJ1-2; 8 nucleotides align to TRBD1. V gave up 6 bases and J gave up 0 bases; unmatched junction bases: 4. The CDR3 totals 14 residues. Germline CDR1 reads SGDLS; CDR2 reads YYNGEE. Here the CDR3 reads CASNQGAANYGYTF. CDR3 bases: TGTGCCAGCAACCAGGGGGCGGCTAACTATGGCTACACCTTC.

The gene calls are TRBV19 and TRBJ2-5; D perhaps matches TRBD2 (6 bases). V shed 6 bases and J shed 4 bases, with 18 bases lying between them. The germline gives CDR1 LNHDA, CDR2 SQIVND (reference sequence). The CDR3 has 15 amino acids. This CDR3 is CASRPGGADRETQYF. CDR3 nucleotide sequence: TGTGCCAGTAGACCTGGCGGGGCAGATCGAGAGACCCAGTACTTC.

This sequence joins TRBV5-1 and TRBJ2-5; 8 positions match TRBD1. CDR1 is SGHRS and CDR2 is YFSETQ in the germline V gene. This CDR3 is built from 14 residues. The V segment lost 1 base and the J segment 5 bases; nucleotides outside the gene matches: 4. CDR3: CASSLQGARETQYF. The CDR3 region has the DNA TGCGCCAGCAGCTTGCAGGGGGCGAGGGAGACCCAGTACTTC.

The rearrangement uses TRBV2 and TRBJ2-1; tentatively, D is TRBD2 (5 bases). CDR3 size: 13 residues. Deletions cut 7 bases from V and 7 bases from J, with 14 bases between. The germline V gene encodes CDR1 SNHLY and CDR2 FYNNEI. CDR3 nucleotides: TGTGCCAGCATCCCAAATGGCGGGAATGAGCAGTTCTTC. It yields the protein CASIPNGGNEQFF.

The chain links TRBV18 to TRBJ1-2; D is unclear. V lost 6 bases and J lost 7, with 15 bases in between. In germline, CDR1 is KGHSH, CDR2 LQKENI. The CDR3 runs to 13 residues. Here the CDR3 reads CASSARGEGGYTF. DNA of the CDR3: TGTGCCAGCTCGGCCCGTGGGGAGGGTGGCTACACCTTC.

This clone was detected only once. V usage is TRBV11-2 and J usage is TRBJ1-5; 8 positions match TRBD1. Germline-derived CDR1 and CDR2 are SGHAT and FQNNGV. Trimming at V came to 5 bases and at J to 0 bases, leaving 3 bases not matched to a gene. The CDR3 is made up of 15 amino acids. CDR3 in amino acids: CASSPDRGSNQPQHF. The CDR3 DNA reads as TGTGCCAGCAGCCCCGACAGGGGTAGCAATCAGCCCCAGCATTTT.

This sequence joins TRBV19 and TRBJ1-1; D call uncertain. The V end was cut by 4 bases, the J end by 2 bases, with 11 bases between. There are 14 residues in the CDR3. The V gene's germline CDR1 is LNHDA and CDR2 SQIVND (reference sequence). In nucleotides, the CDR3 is TGTGCCAGTAGTACCCGACAAGGCAACACTGAAGCTTTCTTT. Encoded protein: CASSTRQGNTEAFF.

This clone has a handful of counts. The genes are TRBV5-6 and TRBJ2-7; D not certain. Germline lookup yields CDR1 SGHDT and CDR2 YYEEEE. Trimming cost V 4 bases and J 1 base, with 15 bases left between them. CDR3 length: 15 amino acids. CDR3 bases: TGTGCCAGCAGCCTATTCGCTGTGAGTTCCTACGAGCAGTACTTC. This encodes CASSLFAVSSYEQYF.

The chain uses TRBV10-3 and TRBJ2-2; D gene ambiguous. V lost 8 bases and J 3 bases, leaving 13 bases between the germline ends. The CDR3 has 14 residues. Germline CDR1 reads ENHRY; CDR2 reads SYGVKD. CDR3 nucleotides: TGTGCCATCCTTTCTAGGCCGGACACCGGGGAGCTGTTTTTT. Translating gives CAILSRPDTGELFF.

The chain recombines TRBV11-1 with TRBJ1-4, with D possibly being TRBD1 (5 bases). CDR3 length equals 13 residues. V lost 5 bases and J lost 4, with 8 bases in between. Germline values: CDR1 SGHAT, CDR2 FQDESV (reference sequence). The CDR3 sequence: CASSRQINEKLFF. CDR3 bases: TGTGCCAGCAGCCGACAGATTAATGAAAAACTGTTTTTT. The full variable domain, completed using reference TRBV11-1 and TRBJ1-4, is EAEVAQSPRYKITEKSQAVAFWCDPISGHATLYWYRQILGQGPELLVQFQDESVVDDSQLPKDRFSAERLKGVDSTLKIQPAELGDSAMYLCASSRQINEKLFFGSGTQLSVL.

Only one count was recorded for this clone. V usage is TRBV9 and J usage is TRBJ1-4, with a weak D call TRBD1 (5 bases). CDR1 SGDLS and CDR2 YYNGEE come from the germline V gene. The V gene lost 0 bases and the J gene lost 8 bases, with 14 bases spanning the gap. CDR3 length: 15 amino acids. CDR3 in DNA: TGTGCCAGCAGCGTAGGGAGGGGACGAGGCGAAAAACTGTTTTTT. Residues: CASSVGRGRGEKLFF.

This CDR3 is CASSWQGQTYEQYF. In DNA, the CDR3 is TGCGCCAGCAGCTGGCAAGGACAGACCTACGAGCAGTACTTC. The chain employs TRBV5-1 and TRBJ2-7, with D possibly TRBD1 on 6 matching bases. Germline V gene data show CDR1 as SGHRS and CDR2 as YFSETQ. Trimming removed 3 bases at V and 2 bases at J, with 12 bases between. CDR3 length equals 14 residues.

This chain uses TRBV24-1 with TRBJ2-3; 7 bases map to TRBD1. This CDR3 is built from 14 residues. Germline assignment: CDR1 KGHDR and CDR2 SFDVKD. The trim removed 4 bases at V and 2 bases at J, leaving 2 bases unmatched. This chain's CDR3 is CATSDGQATDTQYF. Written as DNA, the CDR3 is TGTGCCACCAGTGACGGACAGGCCACAGATACGCAGTATTTT.